This T cell receptor beta chain was captured by sequencing in a study of prognosis after radiotherapy for stage I lung cancer. Across the whole study: Tumors proved to be squamous cell carcinoma in about seven patients and represented adenocarcinoma in fewer than 15. A median of about 7 months after radiotherapy, distant metastases were seen in a few patients, while no significant progression was shown by 15. Study-wide findings and caveats: The authors did not determine whether the expanded TCR clones were tumor-specific.

Two rounds of multiplex PCR amplified TCR beta CDR3 from genomic DNA. Each TRBV and TRBJ gene had its own primer in the first PCR round. TCRdb re-analysed the multiplex PCR reads in MiXCR, keeping a single row per CDR3 protein. The repertoire holds about 51,000 distinct CDR3 sequences, with about a third as singletons. Free of prior chemotherapy, radiotherapy and other malignancies, all of the patients were also node-negative on CT and PET/CT. The length of the CDR3 is 13 residues. Looked up from germline, CDR1 is MDHEN and CDR2 is SYDVKM. Trimming took 10 bases from V and 0 from J, leaving 10 bases between them. This clonotype was found many times. Its antigen is unidentified.

The receptor was derived from a donor aged 50 or older with non-small cell lung cancer. Specimen: PBMCs, collected before or after stereotactic body radiation therapy (not recorded which). The chain employs TRBV28 and TRBJ2-1; a weak D match, TRBD1 (6 bases). Here the CDR3 reads CATRQDSYNEQFF. As DNA, the CDR3 is TGTGCCACCCGACAGGACTCCTACAATGAGCAGTTCTTC.